This T cell receptor (beta chain) was captured in a study of CD8+CD57+ T cells in acquired aplastic anemia. About the study: Sorted CD4+ and CD8+ cells yielded about 3.1 ug of DNA on average. Findings and limits, study-wide: In CD8+ cells, Simpson's diversity showed no significant difference between patients and controls. Patients shared 25 to 35 CD8+ CDR3 sequences with controls.

Profiling of TCR beta VDJ combinations and CDR3 sequences used genomic DNA as template. TCRdb used MiXCR to reprocess the reads, holding one entry per CDR3 protein. Here the sample spans more than 150,000 distinct CDR3 sequences, 40% to 55% being singletons. Trimming took 0 bases from V and 1 from J; bases not matched to a gene: 5. This CDR3 contains 16 residues. The V gene's germline CDR1 is SGHAT and CDR2 FQDESV (reference sequence). This clonotype has just one count. As yet, its antigen is unknown. The sequence was obtained from a human donor in good health. The chain uses TRBV11-1 and TRBJ1-1; 7 nucleotides align to TRBD1. Sample: sorted CD4+, CD8+, or CD8+CD57+ T cells (not recorded which) from PBMCs. CDR3 bases: TGTGCCAGCAGCTTAGCCGGGACAGCCTCGAACACTGAAGCTTTCTTT. Translating gives CASSLAGTASNTEAFF.